Below are 10 T cell receptor beta chains sequenced from a single sample in a study of T cells in localized non-small cell lung cancer. TCRdb's copy holds only in-frame clones and misses some; the assay was immunoSEQ multiplex PCR. This sample carries approximately 31,000 clones, roughly 75% of them seen once, and the ten largest clones take around a third. The sample consisted of peripheral blood, taken before any cancer treatment. The receptor set was obtained from an older male donor with stage II squamous cell lung carcinoma.

The chain is built from TRBV30 and TRBJ2-5; 9 bases are a match to TRBD1. CDR1 is GTSNPN and CDR2 is SVGIG in the germline V gene (reference sequence). The junction had 2 bases not matched to a gene; V was cut back by 2 bases and J by 4 bases. The CDR3 has 13 residues. The CDR3 sequence: CAWSQDRGETQYF. The CDR3 DNA reads as TGTGCCTGGAGTCAGGACAGGGGAGAGACCCAGTACTTC.

This chain uses TRBV11-3 with TRBJ2-3; D possibly matches TRBD1 or TRBD2 (5 bases each). Trimming pared 5 bases from V and 6 bases from J, leaving 24 bases between. The germline gives CDR1 SGHNT, CDR2 YENEEA. The CDR3 length is 17 residues. The CDR3 region is CASSRGDGLSLGDTQYF. The CDR3 bases are TGTGCCAGCAGCCGAGGGGACGGGCTATCGTTGGGGGATACGCAGTATTTT.

J is TRBJ1-1 and V is TRBV5-1; 7 bases align to TRBD1. The V gene end was trimmed by 0 bases and the J gene end by 5 bases; junction bases not matched to a gene: 10. The CDR3 is 16 residues long. Germline V gene sequence: CDR1 SGHRS, CDR2 YFSETQ. The CDR3 sequence: CASSLEGWAGGTEAFF. The CDR3 DNA reads as TGCGCCAGCAGCTTGGAAGGTTGGGCAGGGGGAACTGAAGCTTTCTTT.

V and J are TRBV6-1 and TRBJ1-2, with D unresolved. The CDR3 loop spans 13 amino acids. Germline V gene data show CDR1 as MNHNS and CDR2 as SASEGT. V was trimmed by 4 bases and J by 4 bases, leaving 10 bases between them. This chain's CDR3 is CASSGQRIYGYTF. CDR3 coding DNA: TGTGCCAGCAGTGGCCAGCGTATCTATGGCTACACCTTC.

V is TRBV7-9 and J is TRBJ2-4, with 11 bases that match TRBD2. The CDR3 spans 14 residues. Germline CDR1 SEHNR, CDR2 FQNEAQ (reference sequence). The J segment lost 6 bases and the V segment lost 3 bases, leaving 1 base of the junction unmatched. This CDR3 is CASSFTSGGNIQYF. DNA of the CDR3: TGTGCCAGCAGCTTTACTAGCGGGGGAAACATTCAGTACTTC.

V is TRBV2 and J is TRBJ2-5, with 7 bases identical to TRBD2. This CDR3 is built from 17 residues. V was clipped by 2 bases and J by 5 bases; unmatched bases: 14. Germline-derived CDR1 and CDR2 are SNHLY and FYNNEI. The chain's CDR3 is CASSESASGGGGETQYF. The CDR3, as DNA: TGTGCCAGCAGTGAATCTGCGTCGGGGGGTGGAGGGGAGACCCAGTACTTC.

The gene calls are TRBV30 and TRBJ1-2; tentatively, D is TRBD1 (5 bases). CDR3 length: 14 residues. The V and J ends lost 3 bases and 6 bases respectively, with 17 bases between them. CDR1 is GTSNPN and CDR2 is SVGIG in the germline V gene (reference sequence). The CDR3 spells CAWSAYRQGDGYTF. Here the CDR3 DNA reads TGTGCCTGGAGCGCTTACAGGCAGGGAGATGGCTACACCTTC.

The rearrangement links TRBV7-9 to TRBJ2-7; 13 positions match TRBD2. The germline V gene encodes CDR1 SEHNR and CDR2 FQNEAQ (reference sequence). The CDR3 has 18 amino acids. The junction had 10 bases not matched to a gene; V was cut back by 4 bases and J by 1 base. The chain's CDR3 is CASSSTSGRPRGSYEQYF. Here the CDR3 DNA reads TGTGCCAGCAGCTCGACTAGCGGGAGGCCTCGGGGATCCTACGAGCAGTACTTC. Looking up the rest from reference TRBV7-9 and TRBJ2-7 gives the full variable domain: DTGVSQNPRHKITKRGQNVTFRCDPISEHNRLYWYRQTLGQGPEFLTYFQNEAQLEKSRLLSDRFSAERPKGSFSTLEIQRTEQGDSAMYLCASSSTSGRPRGSYEQYFGPGTRLTVT.

The DNA for the CDR3 is TGTGCCAGCAGCTTAGGGGACAGCGCGAACACCGGGGAGCTGTTTTTT. Amino acid sequence: CASSLGDSANTGELFF. The genes are TRBV7-8 and TRBJ2-2; the match to TRBD1 covers 7 bases. Trimming took 1 base from V and 0 from J; bases not matched to a gene: 2. CDR3 length: 16 residues. CDR1 and CDR2 (germline): SGHVS, FQNEAQ.

The V call is TRBV5-6, the J call TRBJ1-2, with D hard to call. Trimming shortened V by 4 bases and J by 7 bases, and 11 bases separated the two germline ends. CDR1 and CDR2 (germline): SGHDT, YYEEEE. CDR3 size: 12 residues. The CDR3 DNA is TGTGCCAGCAGCCCCCAATCCGCTGGCTACACCTTC. Translation gives CASSPQSAGYTF. Based on the CDR3 plus reference TRBV5-6 and TRBJ1-2, the full variable domain is DAGVTQSPTHLIKTRGQQVTLRCSPKSGHDTVSWYQQALGQGPQFIFQYYEEEERQRGNFPDRFSGHQFPNYSSELNVNALLLGDSALYLCASSPQSAGYTFGSGTRLTVV.